The T cell receptor beta chain under discussion was sequenced for a study of siplizumab effects on memory and regulatory T cells. The study, taken as a whole, reports: Significantly reduced by siplizumab was the cumulative frequency of alloreactive sequences, namely those traceable to unstimulated CD4+ memory cells. A naive or memory phenotype could not be assigned to roughly 75-97% of the proliferating CD4+ or CD8+ clones. Greater diversity than memory cells seemed evident in naive T cells, which also appeared to be major alloresponse contributors.

About this clone: Antigen specificity is unknown.

Each sample had roughly 10^5 TCR templates assayed. TCRdb's copy holds only in-frame clones and misses some; the assay was immunoSEQ multiplex PCR. The table includes 90,000 to 95,000 clones, under 95% detected once. There are 20 residues in the CDR3. Germline V lookup: CDR1 WNHNN, CDR2 SYGVQD (reference sequence). Between the trimmed V and J ends, which lost 0 bases and 2 bases, there was a span of 20 bases. V usage is TRBV10-1 and J usage is TRBJ2-6, with D hard to call. Sequencing was done on a sample of CD8+ T cells sorted from blood. The clonotype was recovered from a human donor in good health. The CDR3 region has the DNA TGCGCCAGCAGTGAGTCCTCTAGGAATAGACTCTTCCCTGGGGCCAACGTCCTGACTTTC. As protein: CASSESSRNRLFPGANVLTF.